This T cell receptor (beta chain) was identified during a study of blood T cells in healthy people across ages. Germline CDR1 is SNHLY and CDR2 is FYNNEI. The CDR3 has 17 residues. Between the trimmed V and J ends, which lost 4 bases and 3 bases, there was a span of 21 bases. Through a sample-barcoded 5' primer and a J-beta primer mix, a second PCR was run for roughly 7 to 11 cycles. Each TCR beta cDNA got a 12-nucleotide random molecular identifier. Each CDR3 protein is one row after TCRdb ran MiXCR on the 5' RACE reads. The data hold 800,000 to 950,000 distinct CDR3 sequences, with around 46% observed a single time. This clonotype was counted once. Its cognate antigen is unknown. Study results and caveats: Underestimates were what the diversity estimates from one million T cells were considered to be.

This receptor was identified in a man aged 25 to 45 in good health. Sequencing was performed on blood. The V call is TRBV2, the J call TRBJ1-1; D is unclear. CDR3 sequence: CASSVTHEGRYDTEAFF. CDR3 in DNA: TGTGCCAGCAGTGTGACTCACGAAGGCCGGTATGACACTGAAGCTTTCTTT. Drawing the rest from reference TRBV2 and TRBJ1-1, the complete variable domain is EPEVTQTPSHQVTQMGQEVILRCVPISNHLYFYWYRQILGQKVEFLVSFYNNEISEKSEIFDDQFSVERPDGSNFTLKIRSTKLEDSAMYFCASSVTHEGRYDTEAFFGQGTRLTVV.